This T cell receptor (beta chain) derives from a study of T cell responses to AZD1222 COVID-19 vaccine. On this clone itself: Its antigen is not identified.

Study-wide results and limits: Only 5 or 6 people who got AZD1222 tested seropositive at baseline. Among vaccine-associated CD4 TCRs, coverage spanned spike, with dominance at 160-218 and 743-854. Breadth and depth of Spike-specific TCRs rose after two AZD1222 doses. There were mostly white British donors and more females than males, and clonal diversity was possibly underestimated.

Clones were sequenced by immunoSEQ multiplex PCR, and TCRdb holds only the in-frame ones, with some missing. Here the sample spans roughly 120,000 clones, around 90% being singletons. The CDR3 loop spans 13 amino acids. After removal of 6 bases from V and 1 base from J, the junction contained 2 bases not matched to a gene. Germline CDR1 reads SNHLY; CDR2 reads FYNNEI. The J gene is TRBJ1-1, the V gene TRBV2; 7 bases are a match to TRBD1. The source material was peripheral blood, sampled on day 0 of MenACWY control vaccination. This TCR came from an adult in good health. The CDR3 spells CASSRDRNTEAFF. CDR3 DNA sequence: TGTGCCAGCAGCAGGGACAGGAACACTGAAGCTTTCTTT.